This TCR beta chain was captured in a study of breast tumors, draining lymph nodes, adjacent tissues. Regarding this clonotype: Its antigen remains unidentified. A much larger clonotype is one base distant, so this may be a read error.

This CDR3 contains 16 residues. V lost 6 bases and J lost 0, with 14 bases in between. Germline V gives CDR1 MNHNS, CDR2 SASEGT. The study's findings and limits: Tumors had less TCR diversity than lymph nodes, more than nontumor tissue. Tumor and nontumor repertoires were significantly more similar in luminal-like than in basal-like breast cancer. Data fit most tumor T cells coming from lymph node, expanding in tumor.

MiXCR, applied by TCRdb to the multiplex PCR reads, yields one record per CDR3 protein. The sample has 66,000 or so distinct CDR3 sequences, 40% to 55% seen once. The clonotype comes from a female donor with breast cancer. Some clones in this sample may be carry-over from other donors' samples. Sequencing was done on a sample of breast tumor tissue. The chain joins TRBV6-1 to TRBJ2-2; D is uncertain. The CDR3 DNA reads TGTGCCAGCAGCTCTGGCGCGGACGCGAACACCGGGGAGCTGTTTTTT. Protein sequence: CASSSGADANTGELFF.